The 17 T cell receptor beta chains below come from one sample, sequenced in a study of CD8 T cells in Susac syndrome (dated by TCRdb to about 2019). Libraries were made using the immunoSEQ multiplex PCR assay. RNA was extracted with the RNeasy kit and roughly 0.45 to 1 ug was reverse transcribed using random hexamers. TCRdb reprocessed the public reads (quality trimming at Q25 with fastp, clone calling with MiXCR) and kept in-frame beta chains. Rows are combined by CDR3 protein, so each entry shows the most common genes and DNA. This sample has some 300,000 distinct CDR3 sequences in its table, and approximately 85% of those were observed once. Clones ranked in the top ten supply approximately 0.2% of the sample. Sequencing used CD8+ T cells from PBMCs. These receptors were taken from a human donor with multiple sclerosis.

The sample holds a few counts of this clonotype. This chain uses TRBV27 with TRBJ2-7; D may be TRBD1 (5 bases). The V gene lost 3 bases and the J gene lost 3 bases, with 9 bases spanning the gap. The CDR3 is 13 amino acids. CDR1 and CDR2 from the germline V gene are MNHEY and SMNVEV (reference sequence). The CDR3 DNA reads as TGTGCCAGCAGTTTTGGACATTTCTACGAGCAGTACTTC. Translating gives CASSFGHFYEQYF.

This rearrangement joins TRBV5-6 to TRBJ1-1; D is ambiguous. V was clipped by 7 bases and J by 1 base, with 14 bases between them. CDR1 and CDR2 from the germline V gene are SGHDT and YYEEEE. The CDR3 is 14 amino acids. CDR3 loop: CASRHLRQNTEAFF. CDR3 sequence (DNA): TGTGCCAGCCGTCACTTGAGGCAGAACACTGAAGCTTTCTTT. Full variable domain (missing parts from reference TRBV5-6 and TRBJ1-1): DAGVTQSPTHLIKTRGQQVTLRCSPKSGHDTVSWYQQALGQGPQFIFQYYEEEERQRGNFPDRFSGHQFPNYSSELNVNALLLGDSALYLCASRHLRQNTEAFFGQGTRLTVV.

The chain recombines TRBV5-1 with TRBJ2-7; possibly TRBD1 for D (5 bases). Trimming took off 0 bases at V and 5 bases at J, with 12 bases between the two ends. Germline V gives CDR1 SGHRS, CDR2 YFSETQ. This CDR3 spans 14 amino acids. Written as DNA, the CDR3 is TGCGCCAGCAGCTTGGTTTGGCAGGGTGACGAGCAGTACTTC. The encoded protein is CASSLVWQGDEQYF.

The chain carries TRBV4-3 and TRBJ2-7; 9 bases are shared with TRBD2. This CDR3 spans 14 amino acids. V dropped 8 bases and J dropped 0; count of bases not matched to a gene: 5. The germline gives CDR1 LGHNA, CDR2 YSLEER. CDR3 coding DNA: TGCGCCAGCGCCCCACTAGCGGGCTCCTACGAGCAGTACTTC. Translating it yields CASAPLAGSYEQYF.

The chain links TRBV20-1 to TRBJ1-5; TRBD1 matches at 8 bases. J lost 5 bases, V lost 1 base, and 10 bases had no gene match. Germline V lookup: CDR1 DFQATT, CDR2 SNEGSKA (reference sequence). The CDR3 contains 16 residues. CDR3 region: CSARVTDRALDQPQHF. The DNA of the CDR3 is TGCAGTGCTAGAGTGACGGACAGGGCATTGGATCAGCCCCAGCATTTT.

V gene TRBV4-3 combines with J gene TRBJ1-1, with D tentatively TRBD1 (5 bases). With 0 bases removed from V and 5 bases from J, the gap between germline ends came to 10 bases. This CDR3 is 14 amino acids long. Germline-derived CDR1 and CDR2 are LGHNA and YSLEER. The DNA for the CDR3 is TGCGCCAGCAGCCAAGATCAGGGTTGGACTGAAGCTTTCTTT. This sequence encodes CASSQDQGWTEAFF.

This chain uses TRBV20-1 with TRBJ1-2; D remains ambiguous. Germline V gene data show CDR1 as DFQATT and CDR2 as SNEGSKA (reference sequence). V was pared by 5 bases and J by 3 bases, with 13 bases between. The CDR3 is 13 amino acids. DNA for the CDR3: TGCAGTGCTGTCGACAAGGAGGACTATGGCTACACCTTC. This translates into CSAVDKEDYGYTF.

V and J are TRBV4-2 and TRBJ1-1; D is uncertain. There are 15 residues in the CDR3. CDR1 and CDR2 from the germline V gene are LGHNA and YNFKEQ. V was shortened by 1 base and J by 6 bases, with 15 bases between the two germline ends. The CDR3 loop reads CASSQALGLKAEAFF. The CDR3 DNA sequence: TGTGCCAGCAGCCAAGCCCTAGGATTAAAGGCTGAAGCTTTCTTT.

This rearrangement joins TRBV13 to TRBJ1-1; 7 nucleotides match TRBD1. J was trimmed by 1 base and V by 8 bases; bases with no gene match: 10. The V gene's germline CDR1 is PRHDT and CDR2 FYEKMQ (reference sequence). This CDR3 is built from 15 residues. The CDR3 sequence: CASGPLGTENTEAFF. The CDR3 DNA is TGTGCCAGCGGTCCTCTTGGGACAGAGAACACTGAAGCTTTCTTT.

This chain joins TRBV6-5 and TRBJ2-2, with D tentatively TRBD2 (6 bases). The CDR3 sequence is 16 residues long. Trimming stripped 3 bases from V and 6 bases from J, with 17 bases between. Germline lookup yields CDR1 MNHEY and CDR2 SVGAGI. CDR3 DNA sequence: TGTGCCAGCAGTTATCGGTGGGGGGAGTTAGCCGGGGAGCTGTTTTTT. Encoded protein: CASSYRWGELAGELFF.

The gene calls are TRBV27 and TRBJ1-2, with TRBD1 matching over 8 bases. Germline V gives CDR1 MNHEY, CDR2 SMNVEV (reference sequence). This CDR3 is 17 amino acids long. Trimming took 1 base from V and 3 from J; bases not matched to a gene: 10. The CDR3 region is CASSLYGLDRGHYGYTF. CDR3 bases: TGTGCCAGCAGTTTATACGGGCTTGACAGGGGACACTATGGCTACACCTTC.

The chain carries TRBV15 and TRBJ2-1; 7 bases fit TRBD2. The trim removed 10 bases at V and 5 bases at J, leaving 11 bases unmatched. CDR1 is LNHNV, CDR2 YYDKDF, per germline (reference sequence). This CDR3 is 14 amino acids long. CDR3: CAIGRAGRNNEQFF. The CDR3 coding sequence is TGTGCCATCGGCCGAGCGGGGCGAAACAATGAGCAGTTCTTC.

This chain uses TRBV7-3 with TRBJ2-1, with D uncertain. Germline CDR1 reads SGHTA; CDR2 reads FQGTGA. V lost 2 bases to trimming and J lost 7 bases, with 6 bases between them. CDR3 length: 12 amino acids. CDR3 region: CASSLSRNEQFF. The CDR3, as DNA: TGTGCCAGCAGCTTATCTCGGAATGAGCAGTTCTTC.

This clonotype was counted only a few times. The chain couples TRBV5-6 to TRBJ2-2; D is undetermined. This CDR3 region has 12 residues. Germline-derived CDR1 and CDR2 are SGHDT and YYEEEE. Trimming left V 3 bases short and J 5 bases short, with 5 bases between. CDR3 loop: CASSSRTGELFF. DNA for the CDR3: TGTGCCAGCAGCTCCCGGACCGGGGAGCTGTTTTTT.

This clonotype was seen just once. This sequence joins TRBV27 and TRBJ1-5, with no clear D. CDR1 MNHEY and CDR2 SMNVEV come from the germline V gene (reference sequence). The CDR3 loop spans 13 amino acids. V shed 8 bases and J shed 3 bases, with 11 bases lying between them. The CDR3 sequence is CASAYRSNQPQHF. CDR3 nucleotides: TGTGCCAGCGCATATCGTTCCAATCAGCCCCAGCATTTT.

This clonotype turned up a few times. The rearrangement uses TRBV6-1 and TRBJ2-7; D is possibly TRBD2 (5 bases). Germline CDR1 reads MNHNS; CDR2 reads SASEGT. Trimming removed 6 bases at V and 3 bases at J, with 12 bases between. The CDR3 extends over 13 amino acids. CDR3 DNA sequence: TGTGCCAGCAGCCGGTCAGACTACTACGAGCAGTACTTC. Amino acids: CASSRSDYYEQYF.

The rearrangement uses TRBV11-2 and TRBJ2-1; D may be TRBD2 (5 bases). CDR3 size: 13 residues. Trimming removed 5 bases from V and 3 bases from J, with 8 bases in between. The germline gives CDR1 SGHAT, CDR2 FQNNGV. CDR3 region: CASSGRDYNEQFF. For the CDR3, the DNA is TGTGCCAGCAGCGGCCGGGACTACAATGAGCAGTTCTTC. Using reference TRBV11-2 and TRBJ2-1 for the parts outside the CDR3, the full variable domain is EAGVAQSPRYKIIEKRQSVAFWCNPISGHATLYWYQQILGQGPKLLIQFQNNGVVDDSQLPKDRFSAERLKGVDSTLKIQPAKLEDSAVYLCASSGRDYNEQFFGPGTRLTVL.